The 29 T cell receptor beta chains presented below share a single source sample, sequenced in a study of patients with pleural tuberculosis. Each CDR3 protein gets one entry after TCRdb re-called the reads with MiXCR. The sample consists of 29,000 or so distinct CDR3 sequences, under 20% of them appearing once. Sequencing was done on a sample of peripheral blood. The receptors originated from a human donor with pleural tuberculosis.

This clonotype was counted between two and nine times. A much larger clone is a single base away; this may be a read error. This chain uses TRBV7-9 with TRBJ2-3; D remains unclear. V lost 8 bases and J lost 2, with 11 bases in between. The germline gives CDR1 SEHNR, CDR2 FQNEAQ (reference sequence). The CDR3 is made up of 13 amino acids. The DNA of the CDR3 is TGTGCCAGCCCCATCGGTGCCACAGATACGCAGTATTTT. Translation gives CASPIGATDTQYF.

This clonotype has ten or more counts. The V gene is TRBV6-1, the J gene TRBJ1-2; 9 bases fit TRBD1. The CDR3 extends over 14 amino acids. Trimming removed 7 bases from V and 5 bases from J; junction bases left unmatched: 8. Looked up from germline, CDR1 is MNHNS and CDR2 is SASEGT. The CDR3 spells CASTRMDRGYGYTF. As DNA, the CDR3 is TGTGCCAGCACCAGGATGGACAGGGGTTATGGCTACACCTTC.

This clonotype is labeled medium-sized (0.01 to 0.1%). The chain's CDR3 is CASSLFGRTGELFF. As DNA, the CDR3 is TGTGCCAGCAGTTTATTCGGTCGGACCGGGGAGCTGTTTTTT. The rearrangement joins TRBV6-1 to TRBJ2-2; D not certain. This CDR3 comprises 14 residues. V gave up 5 bases and J gave up 5 bases, with 12 bases separating them. The V gene's germline CDR1 is MNHNS and CDR2 SASEGT.

The V and J genes are TRBV27 and TRBJ2-7, with 9 bases aligning to TRBD1. V gave up 4 bases and J gave up 2 bases; unmatched junction bases: 3. The CDR3 consists of 14 residues. CDR1 and CDR2 from the germline V gene are MNHEY and SMNVEV (reference sequence). The CDR3 region has the DNA TGTGCCAGCAGTTCGACAGGGGGTGCCTACGAGCAGTACTTC. It specifies CASSSTGGAYEQYF.

This clonotype was observed at least ten times. The J gene is TRBJ2-3, the V gene TRBV3-1, with 9 bases aligning to TRBD1. The germline CDR1 and CDR2 sequences are LGHDT and YNNKEL (reference sequence). V was clipped by 4 bases and J by 2 bases; unmatched bases: 4. The CDR3 totals 15 residues. The CDR3 loop is CASSPGQGYTDTQYF. For the CDR3, the DNA is TGTGCCAGCAGCCCCGGACAGGGGTACACAGATACGCAGTATTTT.

At least ten counts were recorded for this clonotype. The CDR3, as DNA: TGTGCCAGCAGCCCGGACAGGGACTACTATGGCTACACCTTC. It yields the protein CASSPDRDYYGYTF. The V gene is TRBV7-9, the J gene TRBJ1-2; TRBD1 aligns across 8 bases. With 5 bases clipped from V and 3 bases from J, the junction kept 5 bases outside the gene matches. In germline, CDR1 is SEHNR, CDR2 FQNEAQ (reference sequence). The CDR3 extends over 14 amino acids.

At least ten counts were recorded for this clonotype. The chain employs TRBV12-3 or TRBV12-4 and TRBJ1-5, with D perhaps matching TRBD1 (6 bases). CDR3 length equals 15 residues. Trimming left V 6 bases short and J 2 bases short, with 14 bases between. For the CDR3, the DNA is TGTGCCAGCAGACTCGGGGGGGCTGGCAATCAGCCCCAGCATTTT. It codes for CASRLGGAGNQPQHF.

The table lists this clonotype with many counts. The V call is TRBV3-1, the J call TRBJ1-2; TRBD1 agrees at 8 bases. J gave up 3 bases and V 2 bases, and 8 bases lay outside the gene matches. CDR1 is LGHDT and CDR2 is YNNKEL in the germline V gene (reference sequence). The CDR3 loop spans 16 amino acids. The CDR3 reads CASSQQHGQGDYGYTF. CDR3 nucleotide sequence: TGTGCCAGCAGCCAACAACACGGACAGGGCGACTATGGCTACACCTTC.

Turning to this clonotype: The junction shows a germline mismatch at one end, possibly a read error. The CDR3 loop is CVISAERASYEQYF. The CDR3 DNA sequence: TGTGTCATCAGTGCCGAAAGGGCCTCCTACGAGCAGTACTTC. The chain joins TRBV10-3 to TRBJ2-7; no clear D. The length of the CDR3 is 14 residues. CDR1 is ENHRY, CDR2 SYGVKD, per germline.

This clonotype was seen more than once but under ten times. This sequence may be a read error, since a much larger clone differs from it by one base. This chain connects TRBV10-3 to TRBJ1-6; TRBD1 matches at 8 bases. Per germline, CDR1 ENHRY and CDR2 SYGVKD. V dropped 6 bases and J dropped 11; count of bases not matched to a gene: 6. The CDR3 sequence is 13 residues long. The CDR3, as DNA: TGTGCCATCAGGGCAGGGGGCGATCCACCCCTCCACTTT. Its protein is CAIRAGGDPPLHF.

This clonotype occurred many times. The J gene is TRBJ2-7, the V gene TRBV27; 7 nucleotides line up with TRBD2. V shed 6 bases and J 3 bases; nucleotides not matched to a gene: 8. The germline V gene encodes CDR1 MNHEY and CDR2 SMNVEV (reference sequence). The CDR3 totals 14 residues. Here the CDR3 reads CASSQAGTLYEQYF. In DNA form, the CDR3 reads TGTGCCAGCAGCCAAGCGGGAACGCTCTACGAGCAGTACTTC.

As for this clonotype: Being one base from a much bigger clone, this may be a read error. The conserved phenylalanine or tryptophan is not found at the CDR3 terminus, so this likely reflects a read error. V is TRBV10-3 and J is TRBJ2-7, with D uncertain. The germline V gene has CDR1 ENHRY and CDR2 SYGVKD. V was trimmed by 10 bases and J by 6 bases, leaving 4 bases between them. This CDR3 spans 8 amino acids. Here the CDR3 DNA reads TGTGCCACCCGCGAGCAGTACCTC. Translation gives CATREQYL.

The chain has TRBV20-1 and TRBJ1-1, with 9 positions matching TRBD1. The CDR3 contains 11 residues. V lost 6 bases to trimming and J lost 7 bases; unmatched junction nucleotides: 3. The germline gives CDR1 DFQATT, CDR2 SNEGSKA (reference sequence). The DNA of the CDR3 is TGCAGTGCACCGGGACAGGGTGAAGCTTTCTTT. This sequence encodes CSAPGQGEAFF.

In its sample, this clonotype was seen many times. The V and J genes are TRBV20-1 and TRBJ2-3, with D unresolved. In germline, CDR1 is DFQATT, CDR2 SNEGSKA (reference sequence). CDR3 length equals 12 residues. The V end lost 2 bases, the J end lost 1 base, and 4 bases lay between the germline ends. DNA of the CDR3: TGCAGTGCTAGAAGACGCACAGATACGCAGTATTTT. The encoded protein is CSARRRTDTQYF.

The table lists this clonotype with many counts. V gene TRBV27 combines with J gene TRBJ2-5; TRBD2 might be the D (6 bases). Trimming stripped 6 bases from V and 0 bases from J, with 17 bases between. Germline V gives CDR1 MNHEY, CDR2 SMNVEV (reference sequence). The CDR3 loop spans 16 amino acids. The CDR3 coding sequence is TGTGCCAGCAGGGGGGAGGAATCTGACTACCAAGAGACCCAGTACTTC. Protein: CASRGEESDYQETQYF.

This clonotype occurred many times. This sequence joins TRBV6-1 and TRBJ2-3, with 9 positions matching TRBD1. Per germline, CDR1 MNHNS and CDR2 SASEGT. The trim removed 5 bases at V and 5 bases at J, leaving 11 bases unmatched. The CDR3 has 16 amino acids. CDR3 amino acids: CASSPPRDRVVDTQYF. The DNA of the CDR3 is TGTGCCAGCAGTCCCCCCCGGGACAGGGTAGTAGATACGCAGTATTTT.

Turning to this clonotype: A read error may produce the germline difference seen at one junction end. The chain employs TRBV12-3 or TRBV12-4 and TRBJ1-1; D is undetermined. The CDR3 has 13 residues. CDR3 coding DNA: TGTGCCAGCAGTGACCGCCGGAACACTGAAGCGTTCTTT. Residues: CASSDRRNTEAFF.

The genes are TRBV5-1 and TRBJ2-2; D may match TRBD1 or TRBD2 (5 bases each). V was pared by 1 base and J by 3 bases, with 13 bases between. Looked up from germline, CDR1 is SGHRS and CDR2 is YFSETQ. The CDR3 is 16 residues long. The CDR3 region has the DNA TGCGCCAGCAGCTTGACGTCTTTGGGGGACACCGGGGAGCTGTTTTTT. This sequence encodes CASSLTSLGDTGELFF.

This clonotype was detected many times. The rearrangement joins TRBV4-1 to TRBJ2-7; 9 nucleotides agree with TRBD2. This CDR3 is 15 amino acids long. With V trimmed by 1 base and J by 4 bases, 5 bases remained unmatched. Germline V gene sequence: CDR1 MGHRA, CDR2 YSYEKL. CDR3 amino acids: CASSQGVAGVYEQYF. As DNA, the CDR3 is TGCGCCAGCAGCCAAGGCGTAGCGGGAGTATACGAGCAGTACTTC.

This clonotype was observed at least ten times. The J gene is TRBJ2-2, the V gene TRBV29-1, with 7 bases fitting TRBD1. Germline V gene data show CDR1 as SQVTM and CDR2 as ANQGSEA. The CDR3 has 16 amino acids. V lost 6 bases, J lost 3 bases, and 13 bases stayed unmatched. DNA of the CDR3: TGCAGCGTCTTCACCACCGAGACAGGGTACACCGGGGAGCTGTTTTTT. This encodes CSVFTTETGYTGELFF.

There are a few counts of this clonotype. This chain joins TRBV30 and TRBJ1-1, with D unclear. The V gene's germline CDR1 is GTSNPN and CDR2 SVGIG (reference sequence). This CDR3 spans 11 amino acids. The germline V and J ends were trimmed by 0 bases and 9 bases, with 8 bases remaining between them. The CDR3 nucleotides read TGTGCCTGGAGTGTAAACCCTAAAGCTTTCTTT. Translating it yields CAWSVNPKAFF.

The chain combines TRBV6-1 with TRBJ2-1; perhaps D is TRBD1 or TRBD2 (5 bases each). From germline, CDR1 is MNHNS and CDR2 SASEGT. V was shortened by 6 bases and J by 5 bases, with 17 bases between the two germline ends. This CDR3 region has 15 residues. DNA of the CDR3: TGTGCCAGCAGCCCGGGGCAGGGCAGCAACAATGAGCAGTTCTTC. Residues: CASSPGQGSNNEQFF.

This clonotype was picked up many times. This rearrangement joins TRBV12-3 or TRBV12-4 to TRBJ2-7; perhaps D is TRBD1 or TRBD2 (6 bases each). The CDR3 length is 13 residues. Trimming shortened V by 6 bases and J by 6 bases, and 15 bases separated the two germline ends. The CDR3 sequence is CASSQRGAVEQYF. The CDR3 nucleotides are TGTGCCAGCAGCCAAAGGGGGGCGGTCGAGCAGTACTTC.

As concerns this clonotype: This may be a read error: a much more frequent sequence differs by one nucleotide. The chain joins TRBV7-2 to TRBJ2-5, with D unresolved. Per germline, CDR1 SGHTA and CDR2 FQGNSA. The germline V and J ends were trimmed by 4 bases and 5 bases, with 14 bases remaining between them. This CDR3 spans 14 amino acids. The chain's CDR3 is CTSSSGQTPETQYF. CDR3 nucleotide sequence: TGTACCAGCAGCTCAGGCCAAACCCCCGAGACCCAGTACTTC. The full variable domain, its missing parts supplied by reference TRBV7-2 and TRBJ2-5, is GAGVSQSPSNKVTEKGKDVELRCDPISGHTALYWYRQSLGQGLEFLIYFQGNSAPDKSGLPSDRFSAERTGGSVSTLTIQRTQQEDSAVYLCTSSSGQTPETQYFGPGTRLLVL.

There are many counts of this clonotype. The V call is TRBV20-1, the J call TRBJ1-2; D unclear. This CDR3 contains 11 residues. Germline values: CDR1 DFQATT, CDR2 SNEGSKA (reference sequence). The CDR3 sequence is CSANRDYGYTF. The CDR3 coding sequence is TGCAGCGCCAATAGGGACTATGGCTACACCTTC.

This clonotype showed up many times. The chain couples TRBV27 to TRBJ2-7; TRBD2 agrees at 9 bases. CDR3 length: 14 residues. V lost 8 bases to trimming and J lost 3 bases; unmatched junction nucleotides: 8. CDR1 and CDR2 from the germline V gene are MNHEY and SMNVEV (reference sequence). As DNA, the CDR3 is TGTGCCAGCCCACCAGAAGCGGGGGGCTACGAGCAGTACTTC. Its translation is CASPPEAGGYEQYF.

This clonotype appeared many times. This chain links TRBV7-9 with TRBJ1-4; D gene unclear. The CDR3 extends over 11 amino acids. From germline, CDR1 is SEHNR and CDR2 FQNEAQ (reference sequence). Trimming removed 4 bases from V and 7 bases from J, with 4 bases in between. The CDR3 bases are TGTGCCAGCAGCTCTAGTGAAAAACTGTTTTTT. This translates into CASSSSEKLFF.

This clonotype was seen at least ten times. The genes are TRBV25-1 and TRBJ1-4; TRBD1 might be the D (6 bases). Trimming took 7 bases from V and 10 from J, leaving 16 bases between them. This CDR3 region has 13 residues. Looked up from germline, CDR1 is MGHDK and CDR2 is SYGVNS. The CDR3 region is CASTPDSIGKLFF. CDR3 in DNA: TGTGCCAGCACCCCGGACAGTATCGGAAAACTGTTTTTT.

This clonotype occurred many times. The chain has TRBV28 and TRBJ1-3; 8 nucleotides align to TRBD1. Germline V CDR1 and CDR2: MDHEN, SYDVKM. Germline trimming cut 4 bases from V and 1 base from J; bases unmatched to any gene: 6. CDR3 length: 16 residues. The CDR3 is CASSSRTGPSGNTIYF. The CDR3 DNA reads TGTGCCAGCAGTTCCCGGACAGGGCCGTCTGGAAACACCATATATTTT.